The clone carrying this T cell receptor (beta chain) was observed a handful of times. The antigen is unknown. This sample is part of a study of Graves' ophthalmopathy and Graves' hyperthyroidism. Overall study findings and caveats: Among thyroid clonotypes expanded above 0.001 frequency, most also appeared in blood.

Germline CDR1 and CDR2: MGHRA and YSYEKL. Trimming left V 1 base short and J 1 base short, with 17 bases between. The CDR3 consists of 18 residues. In this cohort, patients with other autoimmune diseases, uncontrolled infections, pregnancy or lactation were excluded. Physicians reached a diagnosis by relying on clinical symptoms, serum thyroxine, TRAb, thyroid ultrasound and orbital computed tomography. Amplification from RNA transcripts yielded the TCR beta CDR3 regions. Following a first-round RT-PCR that used HTBI primers, a second-round multiplex PCR was carried out. TCRdb re-called the multiplex PCR reads with MiXCR, one entry per CDR3 protein. The sample records some 520,000 distinct CDR3 sequences, around 15% being singletons.

The source is a woman aged 25 to 45 with Graves' ophthalmopathy. The rearrangement uses TRBV4-1 and TRBJ1-3; D may be TRBD1 (5 bases). What was sequenced was blood. CDR3 coding DNA: TGCGCCAGCAGCCAAGCCGGTGGACGGGGGATTTCTGGAAACACCATATATTTT. Protein: CASSQAGGRGISGNTIYF.